This T cell receptor (beta chain) comes out of a study of Graves' ophthalmopathy and Graves' hyperthyroidism. With 6 bases clipped from V and 10 bases from J, the junction kept 10 bases outside the gene matches. Germline assignment: CDR1 MNHEY and CDR2 SVGAGI. The CDR3 totals 13 residues. In this sample, this clonotype turned up many times. Investigators amplified TCR beta CDR3 regions from RNA transcripts. HTBI primers were employed in first-round RT-PCR, then a second-round multiplex PCR followed. TCRdb used MiXCR to reprocess the multiplex PCR reads, holding one entry per CDR3 protein. The profile shows about 400,000 distinct CDR3 sequences, 18% of them singletons. Presentation of ophthalmopathy in the donors involved moderate-to-severe activity, CAS ≥3, NOSPECS ≥4 and a duration under 3 months. The study excluded patients with other autoimmune diseases, uncontrolled infections, pregnancy or lactation. A 10 ml volume of fresh peripheral blood provided the PBMCs.

The V gene is TRBV6-5, the J gene TRBJ1-1, with 8 bases lining up with TRBD1. This receptor was obtained from a woman aged 18-29 years with Graves' ophthalmopathy. The material sequenced was peripheral blood. Written as DNA, the CDR3 is TGTGCCAGCAGCCTCAGGGGACAGGCTCGAGCTTTCTTT. This sequence encodes CASSLRGQARAFF.